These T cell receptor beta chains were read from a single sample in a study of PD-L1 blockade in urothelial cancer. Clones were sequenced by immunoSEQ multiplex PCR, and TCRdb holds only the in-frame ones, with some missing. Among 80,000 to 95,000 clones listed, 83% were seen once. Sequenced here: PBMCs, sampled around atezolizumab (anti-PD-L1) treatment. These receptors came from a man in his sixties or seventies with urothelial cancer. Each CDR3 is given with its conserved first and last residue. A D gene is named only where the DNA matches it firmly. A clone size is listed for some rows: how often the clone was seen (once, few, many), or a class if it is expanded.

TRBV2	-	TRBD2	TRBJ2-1	TGTGCCAGGGGGGCTAGCGGGAGACAGGAGCAGTTCTTC	CARGASGRQEQFF
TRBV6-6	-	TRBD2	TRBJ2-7	TGTGCCAGCAGAACTAGCGGGGGGGCCTACGAGCAGTACTTC	CASRTSGGAYEQYF
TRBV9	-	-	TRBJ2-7	TGTGCCAGCAGCCGGGGGGGGGACAGCTACTACGAGCAGTACTTC	CASSRGGDSYYEQYF
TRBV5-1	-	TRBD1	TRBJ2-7	TGCGCCAGCAGCTTGGCCCTGACAGGGAACGAGCAGTACTTC	CASSLALTGNEQYF
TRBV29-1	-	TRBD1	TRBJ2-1	TGCAGCGTTGAATTTGGGGACAGGGAAGCCAATGAGCAGTTCTTC	CSVEFGDREANEQFF
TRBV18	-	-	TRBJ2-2	TGTGCCAGCTCACCACTCGGACTTAGCGGAGCGAACACCGGGGAGCTGTTTTTT	CASSPLGLSGANTGELFF
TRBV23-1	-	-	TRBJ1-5	TGCGCCAGCAGTCAATATTTCCTGAAGCCCAATCAGCCCCAGCATTTT	CASSQYFLKPNQPQHF
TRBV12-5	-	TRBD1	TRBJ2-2	TGTGCTAGCAACCGGGACAGGGGCACAGGGACCGGGGAGCTGTTTTTT	CASNRDRGTGTGELFF
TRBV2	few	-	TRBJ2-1	TGTGCCAGCAGTCTGGACAGTAACAATGAGCAGTTCTTC	CASSLDSNNEQFF
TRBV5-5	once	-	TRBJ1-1	TGTGCCAGCAGCTTGTCAGGACACATGGAGACTGAAGCTTTCTTT	CASSLSGHMETEAFF
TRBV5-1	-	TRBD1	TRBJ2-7	TGCGCCAGCAGCCCTCAATGGGACAGGCCCTACGAGCAGTACTTC	CASSPQWDRPYEQYF
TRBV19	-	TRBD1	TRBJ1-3	TGTGCCAGTAGTAGAAGGACAGGGTCAAGCTCTGGAAACACCATATATTTT	CASSRRTGSSSGNTIYF
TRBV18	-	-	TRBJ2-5	TGTGCCAGCTCACCAGGGGGGGAGACCCAGTACTTC	CASSPGGETQYF
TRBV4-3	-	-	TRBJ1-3	TGCGCCAGCAGCCAAGATAGGCCAGCGAGCTCTGGAAACACCATATATTTT	CASSQDRPASSGNTIYF
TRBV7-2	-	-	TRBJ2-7	TGTGCCAGCAGCTTGGGGACAACCTACGAGCAGTACTTC	CASSLGTTYEQYF
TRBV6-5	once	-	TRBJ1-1	TGTGCCAGCAGTTACGACAGTCCCGACACTGAAGCTTTCTTT	CASSYDSPDTEAFF
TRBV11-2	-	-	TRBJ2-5	TGTGCCAGCAGCTTACAAGGGGCCCAAGAGACCCAGTACTTC	CASSLQGAQETQYF
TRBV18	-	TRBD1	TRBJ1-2	TGTGCCAGCTCCCAACAGGGGGCTTGGGGCTATGGCTACACCTTC	CASSQQGAWGYGYTF
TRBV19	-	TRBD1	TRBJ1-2	TGTGCCAGTAGTAGGACAGGGGTGAACTATGGCTACACCTTC	CASSRTGVNYGYTF
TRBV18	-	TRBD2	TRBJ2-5	TGTGCCAGCTCAACGACTAGCGGGGACATCCAAGAGACCCAGTACTTC	CASSTTSGDIQETQYF
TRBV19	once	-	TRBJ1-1	TGTGCCAGTAGTATAGATCTTGGGGGGGCTCACACTGAAGCTTTCTTT	CASSIDLGGAHTEAFF
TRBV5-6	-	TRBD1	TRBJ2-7	TGTGCCAGCAGGTCCGGGACAGGGATGTACGAGCAGTACTTC	CASRSGTGMYEQYF
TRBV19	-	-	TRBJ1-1	TGTGCCAGTACCGTCCAGGTTGCGAGTGAAGCTTTCTTT	CASTVQVASEAFF
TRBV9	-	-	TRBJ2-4	TGTGCCAGCAGCCCCGGGGCCAAAAACATTCAGTACTTC	CASSPGAKNIQYF
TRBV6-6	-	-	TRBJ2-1	TGTGCCAGCAGTTACGGGGGGGCCGGGAAAAGTGAGCAGCTCTTC	CASSYGGAGKSEQLF
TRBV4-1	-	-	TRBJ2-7	TGCGCCAGCAGCCAAGTCGCCAGCTCCTACGAGCAGTACTTC	CASSQVASSYEQYF
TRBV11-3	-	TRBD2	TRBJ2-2	TGTGCCAGCAGCTTAGGGGGACTAGCGGGGGCCTACACCGGGGAGCTGTTTTTT	CASSLGGLAGAYTGELFF
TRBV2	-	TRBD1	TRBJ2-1	TGTGCCAGCAGCGGACAGGGCCTCTACAATGAGCAGTTCTTC	CASSGQGLYNEQFF
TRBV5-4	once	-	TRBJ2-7	TGTGCCAACCTCCCCGGGGAACTTTACTCCTACGAGCAGTACTTC	CANLPGELYSYEQYF
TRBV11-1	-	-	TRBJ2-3	TGTGCCAGCAGCGATTATACAAAAGGCACAGATACGCAGTATTTT	CASSDYTKGTDTQYF
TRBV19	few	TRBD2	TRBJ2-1	TGTGCCAGTAGTCCACTTAGCGGGAGGGTAACCTACAATGAGCAGTTCTTC	CASSPLSGRVTYNEQFF
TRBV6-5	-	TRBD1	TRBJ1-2	TGTGCCAGCAGTTATCACAGGGGGCCCTGGGGCTACACCTTC	CASSYHRGPWGYTF
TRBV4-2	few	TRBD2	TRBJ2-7	TGTGCCAGCAGCCAAGCGTCACTAGCGGGCTCCTACGAGCAGTACTTC	CASSQASLAGSYEQYF
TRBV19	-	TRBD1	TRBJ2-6	TGTGCCAGTAGTGCCGGGACAGGGGGCGGTGGGGCCAACGTCCTGACTTTC	CASSAGTGGGGANVLTF
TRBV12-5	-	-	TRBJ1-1	TGTGCTAGTGGTTTGGCCCAGGGTAACACTGAAGCTTTCTTT	CASGLAQGNTEAFF
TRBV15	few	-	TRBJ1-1	TGTGCCACCAGCAGGGGGCGGACTGAAGCTTTCTTT	CATSRGRTEAFF
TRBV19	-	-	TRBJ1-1	TGTGCCAGTAGTATAGGCGGGACCGGAAAGGAGGCTTTCTTT	CASSIGGTGKEAFF
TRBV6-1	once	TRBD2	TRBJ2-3	TGTGCCAGCAGTGAAGCCGGGACTAGCGACTATACGCAGTATTTT	CASSEAGTSDYTQYF
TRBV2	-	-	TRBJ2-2	TGTGCCAGCAGGGCGGGAATGGACACCGGGGAGCTGTTTTTT	CASRAGMDTGELFF
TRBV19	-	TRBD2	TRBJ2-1	TGTGCCAGTAGTATAGGGCCTAGCGGGAGGTATAGCAATGAGCAGTTCTTC	CASSIGPSGRYSNEQFF
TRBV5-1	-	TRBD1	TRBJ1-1	TGCGCCAGCAGCTTGGAGGGACAGGGTTGGACTGAAGCTTTCTTT	CASSLEGQGWTEAFF
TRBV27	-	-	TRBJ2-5	TGTGCCAGCACGTGGCCAGGGGAGACCCAGTACTTC	CASTWPGETQYF
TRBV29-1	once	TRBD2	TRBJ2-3	TGCAGCTATACGAAGCGGGGGCCGAGCACAGATACGCAGTATTTT	CSYTKRGPSTDTQYF
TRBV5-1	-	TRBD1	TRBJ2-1	TGCGCCAGCAGCGGGGGACAGGCGAGCAATGAGCAGTTCTTC	CASSGGQASNEQFF
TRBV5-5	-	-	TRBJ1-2	TGTGCCAGCACTTTAGGGTTGACAGTAAACTATGGCTACACCTTC	CASTLGLTVNYGYTF
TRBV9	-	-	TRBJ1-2	TGTGCCAGCAGCTCCCTTATCGGCTACACCTTC	CASSSLIGYTF
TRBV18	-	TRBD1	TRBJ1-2	TGTGCCAGCTCACCAGGGACAGACTATGGCTACACCTTC	CASSPGTDYGYTF
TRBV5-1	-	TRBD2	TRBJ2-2	TGCGCCAGCAGCCTCATTACTAGCGGGGGCAACACCGGGGAGCTGTTTTTT	CASSLITSGGNTGELFF
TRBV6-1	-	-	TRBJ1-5	TGTGCCAGCAAAGAAGGGGGGGGAAGGCAGCCCCAGCATTTT	CASKEGGGRQPQHF
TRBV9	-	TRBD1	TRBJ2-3	TGTGCCAGCAGCGTAGCTACAGGGGACAGGGGCCCAGATACGCAGTATTTT	CASSVATGDRGPDTQYF
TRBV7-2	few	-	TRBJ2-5	TGTGCCAGCAGCTTGTACGTACAGCCCCCAGGGACCCAGTACTTC	CASSLYVQPPGTQYF
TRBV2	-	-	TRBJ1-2	TGTGCCAGCAGTGAACGGCAGGAGGCGGACGTAACCTTC	CASSERQEADVTF
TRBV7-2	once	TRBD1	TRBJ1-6	TGTGCCAGCAGCCCCGCGGCTAACAGGGGTAATTCACCCCTCCACTTT	CASSPAANRGNSPLHF
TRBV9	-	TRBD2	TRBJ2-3	TGTGCCAGCAGCCCGTCTCCGGGGACTAGCATTCCAGATACGCAGTATTTT	CASSPSPGTSIPDTQYF
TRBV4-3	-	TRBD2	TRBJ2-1	TGCGCCAGCAGCCAAGGCCCCCCCCAGGCGGGAGGGCCAAATGAGCAGTTCTTC	CASSQGPPQAGGPNEQFF